The rows below give T cell receptor beta chains drawn from one sample of a study of blood T cells in healthy people across ages. MiXCR, run by TCRdb on the 5' RACE reads, gives a single entry per CDR3 protein. The sample consists of roughly 680,000 distinct CDR3 sequences, about 51% of them appearing once. The source material was blood. Receptor source: a woman of 80 years or more in good health. The CDR3 runs from the conserved cysteine through the conserved F or W. A D gene is named only where the DNA matches it firmly. Clone size is stated in some rows and not others, as once, few, many or a class when expanded.

v_gene: TRBV2; d_gene: TRBD2; j_gene: TRBJ2-3; abundance: .; CDR3nt: TGTGCCAGCAGCCGGGAGGCCACCACAGATACGCAGTATTTT; CDR3aa: CASSREATTDTQYF
v_gene: TRBV28; d_gene: .; j_gene: TRBJ1-6; abundance: .; CDR3nt: TGTGCCAGCAGCCCAGCCCGGGACTTTCCGAGCTCCTATAATTCACCCCTCCACTTT; CDR3aa: CASSPARDFPSSYNSPLHF
v_gene: TRBV29-1; d_gene: TRBD2; j_gene: TRBJ2-1; abundance: few; CDR3nt: TGCAGTCATAAGCGGGGGCTCTACAATGAGCAGTTCTTC; CDR3aa: CSHKRGLYNEQFF
v_gene: TRBV9; d_gene: .; j_gene: TRBJ2-1; abundance: .; CDR3nt: TGTGCCAGCAGCGCCACAGGGAGCTCCTACAATGAGCAGTTCTTC; CDR3aa: CASSATGSSYNEQFF
v_gene: TRBV5-1; d_gene: TRBD1; j_gene: TRBJ2-5; abundance: few; CDR3nt: TGCGCCAGCAGCTTCGACCCACAGGGGACCCAAGAGACCCAGTACTTC; CDR3aa: CASSFDPQGTQETQYF
v_gene: TRBV27; d_gene: .; j_gene: TRBJ2-1; abundance: .; CDR3nt: TGTGCCAGCAGTCCCAGACCGGGGGACTTCGGTGAGCAGTTCTTC; CDR3aa: CASSPRPGDFGEQFF
v_gene: TRBV29-1; d_gene: .; j_gene: TRBJ2-1; abundance: .; CDR3nt: TGCAGCGTCCCCCGTTCAGGGGTAAGCTCCTACAATGAGCAGTTCTTC; CDR3aa: CSVPRSGVSSYNEQFF
v_gene: TRBV27; d_gene: .; j_gene: TRBJ2-5; abundance: .; CDR3nt: TGTGCCAGCAGTTTATTACCCAGCAATGAGCAGTACTTC; CDR3aa: CASSLLPSNEQYF
v_gene: TRBV20-1; d_gene: .; j_gene: TRBJ2-6; abundance: .; CDR3nt: TGCAGTGCCGTCCCTGGGGCCAACGTCCTGACTTTC; CDR3aa: CSAVPGANVLTF
v_gene: TRBV12-3/TRBV12-4; d_gene: TRBD2; j_gene: TRBJ2-1; abundance: .; CDR3nt: TGTGCCAGCAGTTTACTAGCGGGAGGGACCACCTACAATGAGCAGTTCTTC; CDR3aa: CASSLLAGGTTYNEQFF
v_gene: TRBV20-1; d_gene: TRBD1; j_gene: TRBJ2-4; abundance: .; CDR3nt: TGCAGTGCTAGAGCCCCGGGACAGGGCGTAGACATTCAGTACTTC; CDR3aa: CSARAPGQGVDIQYF
v_gene: TRBV5-1; d_gene: .; j_gene: TRBJ1-1; abundance: .; CDR3nt: TGCGCCAGCAGCTTGGGGACGACAGGAGGGAACGCTGAAGCTTTCTTT; CDR3aa: CASSLGTTGGNAEAFF
v_gene: TRBV2; d_gene: .; j_gene: TRBJ2-5; abundance: .; CDR3nt: TGTGCCAGCAGCGCCACCGGGACCAGCAATGAGCAGTACTTC; CDR3aa: CASSATGTSNEQYF
v_gene: TRBV5-6; d_gene: .; j_gene: TRBJ2-1; abundance: many; CDR3nt: TGTGCCAGCAGCTTACCGGGAATACCCCATGAGCAGTTCTTC; CDR3aa: CASSLPGIPHEQFF
v_gene: TRBV11-2; d_gene: TRBD2; j_gene: TRBJ2-3; abundance: .; CDR3nt: TGTGCCAGCAGCTCACGGACTAGCGGGTCGAACACAGATACGCAGTATTTT; CDR3aa: CASSSRTSGSNTDTQYF
v_gene: TRBV7-2; d_gene: .; j_gene: TRBJ2-5; abundance: .; CDR3nt: TGTGCCAGCACGCTCTTTATGGGCGGCCAAGAGACCCAGTACTTC; CDR3aa: CASTLFMGGQETQYF
v_gene: TRBV9; d_gene: .; j_gene: TRBJ2-3; abundance: many; CDR3nt: TGTGCCAGCTCGGAAAGGGGACACACAGATACGCAGTATTTT; CDR3aa: CASSERGHTDTQYF
v_gene: TRBV9; d_gene: .; j_gene: TRBJ2-5; abundance: .; CDR3nt: TGTGCCAGCAGCGTAGAATGGCAGGCCTCGCAAGAGACCCAGTACTTC; CDR3aa: CASSVEWQASQETQYF
v_gene: TRBV27; d_gene: TRBD1; j_gene: TRBJ1-3; abundance: few; CDR3nt: TGTGCCAGCAGGCTGGACAGGGACTCTGGAAACACCATATATTTT; CDR3aa: CASRLDRDSGNTIYF
v_gene: TRBV10-3; d_gene: TRBD1; j_gene: TRBJ1-5; abundance: .; CDR3nt: TGTGCCTCTCGAGGGGACAGGGACATCACCTATAGCAATCAGCCCCAGCATTTT; CDR3aa: CASRGDRDITYSNQPQHF
v_gene: TRBV6-6; d_gene: .; j_gene: TRBJ2-3; abundance: once; CDR3nt: TGTGCCAGCAGCCGCCTCACCCGAGGGGGAAATTTTATGCAGTATTTT; CDR3aa: CASSRLTRGGNFMQYF
v_gene: TRBV27; d_gene: TRBD1; j_gene: TRBJ2-7; abundance: .; CDR3nt: TGTGCCAGCAGTCTCCTCGGGACAGGGATCTACGAGCAGTACTTC; CDR3aa: CASSLLGTGIYEQYF
v_gene: TRBV7-8; d_gene: .; j_gene: TRBJ2-1; abundance: many; CDR3nt: TGTGCCAGCAGCTTAGAGCAGGCCTCAGGGTACAATGAGCAGTTCTTC; CDR3aa: CASSLEQASGYNEQFF
v_gene: TRBV7-3; d_gene: TRBD2; j_gene: TRBJ2-3; abundance: .; CDR3nt: TGTGCCAGCAGAGCCCGGGGGGGAACAGATACGCAGTATTTT; CDR3aa: CASRARGGTDTQYF
v_gene: TRBV10-3; d_gene: TRBD2; j_gene: TRBJ2-1; abundance: .; CDR3nt: TGTGCCATCAGTGCGGGAGAGAGCGGGAGGGCCGAGGAGTTCTTC; CDR3aa: CAISAGESGRAEEFF
v_gene: TRBV20-1; d_gene: .; j_gene: TRBJ1-4; abundance: once; CDR3nt: TGCAGTGCTAGAGATGGGAGGGCTGGTGAAAAACTGTTTTTT; CDR3aa: CSARDGRAGEKLFF
v_gene: TRBV7-9; d_gene: .; j_gene: TRBJ1-5; abundance: many; CDR3nt: TGTGCCAGCAGCCCTGCGGCAGGGGTGGTTCAGCCCCAGCATTTT; CDR3aa: CASSPAAGVVQPQHF
v_gene: TRBV5-6; d_gene: .; j_gene: TRBJ2-4; abundance: few; CDR3nt: TGTGCCAGCAGCTGGGGGATTACTAACATTCAGTACTTC; CDR3aa: CASSWGITNIQYF
v_gene: TRBV5-6; d_gene: TRBD1; j_gene: TRBJ2-7; abundance: many; CDR3nt: TGTGCCAGCAGCCAGACAGGGTCTTCCTACGAGCAGTACTTC; CDR3aa: CASSQTGSSYEQYF
v_gene: TRBV30; d_gene: TRBD1; j_gene: TRBJ1-2; abundance: .; CDR3nt: TGTGCCTGGGGGACAGGGGGCTCTGGCTACACCTTC; CDR3aa: CAWGTGGSGYTF
v_gene: TRBV28; d_gene: TRBD1; j_gene: TRBJ1-4; abundance: few; CDR3nt: TGTGCCAGCAGTTCCGGGACAGAAAAAGAAAAACTGTTTTTT; CDR3aa: CASSSGTEKEKLFF
v_gene: TRBV5-1; d_gene: .; j_gene: TRBJ1-2; abundance: many; CDR3nt: TGCGCCAGCAGCTTGACGGCTGGGGACTATGGCTACACCTTC; CDR3aa: CASSLTAGDYGYTF
v_gene: TRBV20-1; d_gene: .; j_gene: TRBJ2-1; abundance: .; CDR3nt: TGCAGTGCTAGAGATACTGAGCGGTCGAGCTCCTACAATGAGCAGTTCTTC; CDR3aa: CSARDTERSSSYNEQFF
v_gene: TRBV18; d_gene: TRBD2; j_gene: TRBJ2-7; abundance: .; CDR3nt: TGTGCCAGCTCATTAACTAGCGGGCCCTACGAGCAGTACTTC; CDR3aa: CASSLTSGPYEQYF
v_gene: TRBV7-9; d_gene: .; j_gene: TRBJ2-3; abundance: .; CDR3nt: TGTGCCAGCAGCGTGGCCGCTTGGCCAGATACGCAGTATTTT; CDR3aa: CASSVAAWPDTQYF
v_gene: TRBV12-3/TRBV12-4; d_gene: TRBD1; j_gene: TRBJ2-4; abundance: many; CDR3nt: TGTGCCAGCAGTTGGTTGGGACAGGCCAAAAACATTCAGTACTTC; CDR3aa: CASSWLGQAKNIQYF
v_gene: TRBV20-1; d_gene: TRBD2; j_gene: TRBJ2-3; abundance: many; CDR3nt: TGCAGCCCGCTAGCGGGAAGCACAGATACGCAGTATTTT; CDR3aa: CSPLAGSTDTQYF
v_gene: TRBV12-3/TRBV12-4; d_gene: TRBD1; j_gene: TRBJ2-3; abundance: .; CDR3nt: TGTGCCAGCGTCAACATGGACAGGGGTATAGATACGCAGTATTTT; CDR3aa: CASVNMDRGIDTQYF
v_gene: TRBV7-9; d_gene: .; j_gene: TRBJ1-1; abundance: once; CDR3nt: TGTGCCAGCAGCCCACAGGGTCAGGGGCTAAACACTGAAGCTTTCTTT; CDR3aa: CASSPQGQGLNTEAFF
v_gene: TRBV7-9; d_gene: .; j_gene: TRBJ2-7; abundance: many; CDR3nt: TGTGCCAGCAGCCCCATCCCAGGGGCGAGCTCCTACGAGCAGTACTTC; CDR3aa: CASSPIPGASSYEQYF
v_gene: TRBV5-1; d_gene: .; j_gene: TRBJ2-7; abundance: once; CDR3nt: TGCGCCAGCAGCTTGTACCAGGGCGTCGAGCAGTACTTC; CDR3aa: CASSLYQGVEQYF
v_gene: TRBV9; d_gene: TRBD1; j_gene: TRBJ2-1; abundance: many; CDR3nt: TGTGCCAGCAGCGTAGAGGCAGGGGGTTTCGATGAGCAGTTCTTC; CDR3aa: CASSVEAGGFDEQFF
v_gene: TRBV20-1; d_gene: TRBD2; j_gene: TRBJ2-1; abundance: .; CDR3nt: TGCAGTGCTAGAGATCCTAGCGGGAGACGATTCTACAATGAGCAGTTCTTC; CDR3aa: CSARDPSGRRFYNEQFF
v_gene: TRBV7-2; d_gene: .; j_gene: TRBJ2-3; abundance: once; CDR3nt: TGTGCCAGCAGCCCTCAAAGGGCCACAGATACGCAGTATTTT; CDR3aa: CASSPQRATDTQYF
v_gene: TRBV9; d_gene: TRBD2; j_gene: TRBJ2-7; abundance: .; CDR3nt: TGTGCCAGCAGCGAGGGGACTAGCGGGAGCGTTCGCTCCTACGAGCAGTACTTC; CDR3aa: CASSEGTSGSVRSYEQYF
v_gene: TRBV6-2/TRBV6-3; d_gene: .; j_gene: TRBJ1-2; abundance: once; CDR3nt: TGTGCCAGCAGTTACTCACGAAGGGCGGGAAACTATGGCCACACCTTC; CDR3aa: CASSYSRRAGNYGHTF
v_gene: TRBV12-3/TRBV12-4; d_gene: .; j_gene: TRBJ2-1; abundance: many; CDR3nt: TGTGCCAGCAGTTTACTATCCCCACCCCACAATGAGCAGTTCTTC; CDR3aa: CASSLLSPPHNEQFF
v_gene: TRBV10-3; d_gene: .; j_gene: TRBJ2-7; abundance: .; CDR3nt: TGTGCCATCAATCACGGACAGTCCTACGAGCAGTACTTC; CDR3aa: CAINHGQSYEQYF
v_gene: TRBV20-1; d_gene: .; j_gene: TRBJ1-2; abundance: many; CDR3nt: TGCAGTGCTCACGGGACGGCCTATGGCTACACCTTC; CDR3aa: CSAHGTAYGYTF
v_gene: TRBV7-7; d_gene: TRBD2; j_gene: TRBJ2-1; abundance: few; CDR3nt: TGTGCCAGCAGCCTGATCTGGGCCGGGACTAGACAACTCAATGAGCAGTTCTTC; CDR3aa: CASSLIWAGTRQLNEQFF
v_gene: TRBV12-3/TRBV12-4; d_gene: TRBD1; j_gene: TRBJ2-7; abundance: many; CDR3nt: TGTGCCAGCAGTTCAAGACAGGGCTCCTACGAGCAGTACTTC; CDR3aa: CASSSRQGSYEQYF
v_gene: TRBV12-3/TRBV12-4; d_gene: TRBD2; j_gene: TRBJ2-2; abundance: many; CDR3nt: TGTGCCAGCAGTTTATCCCAGGGAGGGGGGGAGCTGTTTTTT; CDR3aa: CASSLSQGGGELFF
v_gene: TRBV30; d_gene: .; j_gene: TRBJ1-3; abundance: few; CDR3nt: TGTGCCTGGAAGCCTCGAGGGGCCTCTGGAAACACCATATATTTT; CDR3aa: CAWKPRGASGNTIYF